The 2 T cell receptor beta chains below come from one sample, sequenced in a study of T cell changes during pregnancy in multiple sclerosis. Profiling relied on immunoSEQ multiplex PCR, and the TCRdb table lists in-frame clones only, not all of them. The sample has over 35,000 clones; about nine tenths are singletons. Sequences were derived from CD4+ T cells from peripheral blood mononuclear cells, sampled in the second trimester of pregnancy. The source is a female donor in good health, enrolled as a control in a pregnancy study.

This chain uses TRBV7-9 with TRBJ2-7; 7 bases map to TRBD1. The ends lost 1 base at V and 7 bases at J; junction bases unmatched: 10. The CDR3 consists of 15 residues. CDR1 and CDR2 (germline): SEHNR, FQNEAQ (reference sequence). The CDR3 spells CASSLGGRGSGEQYF. CDR3 in DNA: TGTGCCAGCAGCTTAGGGGGCAGGGGGTCGGGGGAGCAGTACTTC.

On this clone itself: At one end, the junction sequence differs from germline, possibly due to a read error. The chain links TRBV7-7 to TRBJ2-1, with D possibly matching TRBD2 (6 bases). Germline CDR1 SSHAT, CDR2 FNYEAQ (reference sequence). This CDR3 has 15 amino acids. Written as DNA, the CDR3 is TGTGCTAGCAGCTTAGACTACCGGGGGTTCAATGAGCAGTTCTTC. This gives the protein CASSLDYRGFNEQFF.